This T cell receptor (beta chain) derives from a study of cytomegalovirus exposure and HLA in healthy donors. Findings and caveats of the study: Within an earlier analysis, most TCR beta V segments proved productive either about 87% or about 30% of the time.

Points on this clone: Antigen unknown.

V lost 0 bases and J lost 7, with 18 bases in between. CDR1 and CDR2 from the germline V gene are SGHTA and FQGTGA. The CDR3 loop spans 17 amino acids. The primer mix had 60 Vbeta and 13 Jbeta primers. Under the authors' procedure: Per a later analysis, the number of unique TCR beta chains was around 80 million, of which some 9.9 million were shared. Sequenced by immunoSEQ multiplex PCR; TCRdb stores in-frame clones only, minus some. V, J and clone size are taken as reported in that table, and D and trimming were inferred from the DNA itself. The data show 150,000 to 200,000 clones, with roughly 79% seen just once and around 1% held by the top ten.

The rearrangement uses TRBV7-3 and TRBJ2-2; TRBD2 might be the D (6 bases). The TCR originated in a woman aged 40 to 49 in good health and CMV-seronegative. Sequenced input: PBMCs. The CDR3 bases are TGTGCCAGCAGCTTAACGGGGGAGGCCATGAGAGGCGGGGAGCTGTTTTTT. Its protein is CASSLTGEAMRGGELFF.